The rows below give T cell receptor beta chains drawn from one sample of a study of cytomegalovirus exposure and HLA in healthy donors. Data came from immunoSEQ multiplex PCR; TCRdb stores just in-frame clones and leaves some out. Of about 120,000 clones in the sample, approximately 10% are singletons; the top ten hold 4% to 5%. Source material: PBMCs. The receptors stem from a woman younger than 30 in good health and CMV-seropositive. The CDR3 runs from the conserved cysteine through the conserved F or W. The D gene is left open where the match is weak. Clone sizes are given selectively: once, few, many, or a class where the clone is expanded.

J gene | clone size | V gene | D gene | CDR3 protein | CDR3 DNA
TRBJ1-2 | few | TRBV6-6 | TRBD1 | CASRPTGGSGYTF | TGTGCCAGCAGACCGACAGGGGGTTCTGGCTACACCTTC
TRBJ2-5 | few | TRBV28 | . | CASSLIGSTGETQYF | TGTGCCAGCAGTTTAATCGGAAGTACCGGGGAGACCCAGTACTTC
TRBJ1-2 | few | TRBV6-6 | . | CASSIDSYGYTF | TGTGCCAGCAGTATCGACAGCTATGGCTACACCTTC
TRBJ1-5 | . | TRBV6-1 | . | CASRLEFGSNQPQHF | TGTGCCAGCAGACTAGAATTTGGGAGCAATCAGCCCCAGCATTTT
TRBJ2-1 | few | TRBV7-8 | . | CASSLYSGPEFYNEQFF | TGTGCCAGCAGCCTGTATAGCGGACCTGAATTCTACAATGAGCAGTTCTTC
TRBJ2-2 | . | TRBV30 | . | CAWSVLRSGELFF | TGTGCCTGGAGTGTACTTAGAAGCGGGGAGCTGTTTTTT
TRBJ2-7 | . | TRBV28 | . | CASSRSNGVPEQYF | TGTGCCAGCAGTCGATCTAACGGGGTCCCCGAGCAGTACTTC
TRBJ2-5 | . | TRBV4-1 | . | CASSATTATQETQYF | TGCGCCAGCAGCGCCACGACAGCAACCCAAGAGACCCAGTACTTC
TRBJ2-7 | . | TRBV9 | . | CASSVGHLFSYEQYF | TGTGCCAGCAGCGTAGGACACCTCTTCTCCTACGAGCAGTACTTC
TRBJ2-3 | . | TRBV5-4 | TRBD1 | CAIVPGQGTDTQYF | TGTGCCATCGTCCCGGGACAGGGCACAGATACGCAGTATTTT
TRBJ2-5 | few | TRBV5-1 | . | CASSLRYSSGQETQYF | TGCGCCAGCAGCTTGCGGTATTCTAGTGGCCAAGAGACCCAGTACTTC
TRBJ2-5 | . | TRBV30 | . | CAWSVQGSTQETQYF | TGTGCCTGGAGTGTTCAGGGATCTACGCAAGAGACCCAGTACTTC
TRBJ1-2 | many | TRBV15 | . | CATSTRQVYGYTF | TGTGCCACCAGCACGAGACAGGTCTATGGCTACACCTTC
TRBJ1-1 | . | TRBV11-2 | . | CASSVTTGGTEAFF | TGTGCCAGCAGCGTAACGACCGGGGGTACTGAAGCTTTCTTT
TRBJ1-2 | . | TRBV11-3 | . | CASSGTGIYGYTF | TGTGCCAGCAGCGGTACAGGTATCTATGGCTACACCTTC
TRBJ1-1 | few | TRBV28 | . | CASSTDGSTEAFF | TGTGCCAGCAGTACAGACGGGAGCACTGAAGCTTTCTTT
TRBJ1-4 | . | TRBV18 | TRBD1 | CASSPGQGSHHEKLFF | TGTGCCAGCTCACCAGGACAGGGGTCTCACCATGAAAAACTGTTTTTT
TRBJ2-1 | . | TRBV6-4 | TRBD1 | CASSAQGLPSYNEQFF | TGTGCCAGCAGTGCACAGGGGCTTCCCTCCTACAATGAGCAGTTCTTC
TRBJ1-1 | few | TRBV7-9 | . | CASSFQNPEAFF | TGTGCCAGCAGCTTCCAGAACCCTGAAGCTTTCTTT
TRBJ2-7 | . | TRBV27 | TRBD1 | CASSLSSTGQGYEQYF | TGTGCCAGCAGTTTATCCTCTACGGGACAGGGCTACGAGCAGTACTTC
TRBJ2-1 | . | TRBV7-2 | . | CASSLPTEGNEQFF | TGTGCCAGCAGCCTGCCGACGGAGGGGAATGAGCAGTTCTTC
TRBJ2-7 | . | TRBV19 | TRBD1 | CASTGGYEQYF | TGTGCCAGCACAGGGGGCTACGAGCAGTACTTC
TRBJ1-2 | few | TRBV7-3 | TRBD1 | CASSATGGDGYTF | TGTGCCAGCAGCGCCACAGGGGGGGATGGCTACACCTTC
TRBJ1-6 | . | TRBV9 | TRBD1 | CASSVAGGSYNSPLHF | TGTGCCAGCAGCGTAGCAGGGGGCTCCTATAATTCACCCCTCCACTTT
TRBJ1-2 | . | TRBV30 | . | CAWMLAYRSGYTF | TGTGCCTGGATGCTGGCTTATCGAAGTGGCTACACCTTC
TRBJ1-4 | . | TRBV7-8 | . | CASSLYYEQLFF | TGTGCCAGCAGCCTATACTATGAGCAACTGTTTTTT
TRBJ2-7 | . | TRBV7-9 | . | CASSFGSNYEQYF | TGTGCCAGCAGCTTCGGGAGTAACTACGAGCAGTACTTC
TRBJ2-1 | . | TRBV6-5 | . | CASSYSSSGSYNEQFF | TGTGCCAGCAGTTACTCGTCCAGCGGATCCTACAATGAGCAGTTCTTC
TRBJ2-5 | few | TRBV13 | . | CASSLVFGAPPGTQYF | TGTGCCAGCAGCTTAGTCTTCGGAGCCCCCCCGGGGACCCAGTACTTC
TRBJ2-2 | few | TRBV12-5 | . | CASGPTGELFF | TGTGCTAGTGGCCCAACCGGGGAGCTGTTTTTT
TRBJ1-2 | . | TRBV12-5 | . | CASGLVIVGKRNYGYTF | TGTGCTAGTGGTTTGGTAATCGTCGGGAAACGAAACTATGGCTACACCTTC
TRBJ2-1 | few | TRBV27 | . | CASSPGSSYNEQFF | TGTGCCAGCAGTCCTGGCAGCTCCTACAATGAGCAGTTCTTC
TRBJ1-1 | few | TRBV6-1 | . | CASSAGEGQAFF | TGTGCCAGCAGCGCAGGGGAAGGCCAAGCTTTCTTT
TRBJ2-1 | few | TRBV4-1 | TRBD2 | CASSSSGFNNEQFF | TGCGCCAGCAGCAGTAGCGGGTTTAACAATGAGCAGTTCTTC
TRBJ1-1 | few | TRBV6-6 | . | CASSYLGGNTEAFF | TGTGCCAGCAGTTACCTCGGGGGTAACACTGAAGCTTTCTTT
TRBJ2-1 | few | TRBV10-1 | TRBD2 | CASSEYGLAGGPNEQFF | TGCGCCAGCAGTGAGTATGGACTAGCGGGAGGGCCGAATGAGCAGTTCTTC
TRBJ2-7 | few | TRBV30 | . | CAWSRSPGLEIYEQYF | TGTGCCTGGAGTCGGAGTCCGGGACTTGAGATTTACGAGCAGTACTTC
TRBJ2-7 | once | TRBV7-9 | TRBD1 | CASSPPGQGIHEQYF | TGTGCCAGCAGCCCACCGGGACAGGGCATCCACGAGCAGTACTTC
TRBJ2-2 | few | TRBV6-5 | . | CASSSRRVSNTGELFF | TGTGCCAGCAGTTCGAGGCGGGTCTCGAACACCGGGGAGCTGTTTTTT
TRBJ2-1 | . | TRBV5-3 | TRBD2 | CARSRTWGGSSYNEQFF | TGTGCCAGAAGCCGGACGTGGGGCGGGAGTTCCTACAATGAGCAGTTCTTC
TRBJ2-7 | few | TRBV19 | . | CASSLEGEGRNEQYF | TGTGCCAGTAGTCTCGAAGGAGAGGGGAGGAACGAGCAGTACTTC
TRBJ1-4 | . | TRBV28 | TRBD1 | CASGTGAYEKLFF | TGTGCCAGCGGCACAGGGGCGTATGAAAAACTGTTTTTT